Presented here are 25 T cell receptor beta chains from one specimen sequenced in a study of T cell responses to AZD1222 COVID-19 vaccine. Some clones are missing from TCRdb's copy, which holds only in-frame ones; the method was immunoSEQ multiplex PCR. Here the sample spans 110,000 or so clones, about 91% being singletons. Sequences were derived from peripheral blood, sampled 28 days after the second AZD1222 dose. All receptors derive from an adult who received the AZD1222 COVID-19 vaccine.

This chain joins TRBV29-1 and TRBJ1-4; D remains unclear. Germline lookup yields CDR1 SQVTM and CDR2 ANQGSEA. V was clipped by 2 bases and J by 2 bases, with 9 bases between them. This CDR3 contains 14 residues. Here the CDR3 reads CSVELSSTNEKLFF. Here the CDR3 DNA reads TGCAGCGTTGAACTGAGCTCCACTAATGAAAAACTGTTTTTT.

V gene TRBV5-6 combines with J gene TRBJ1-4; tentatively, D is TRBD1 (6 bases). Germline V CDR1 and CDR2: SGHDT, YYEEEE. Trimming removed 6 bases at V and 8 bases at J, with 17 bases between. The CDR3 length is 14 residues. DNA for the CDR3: TGTGCCAGCACTTCGACAGGACTTGGAGAAAAACTGTTTTTT. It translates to CASTSTGLGEKLFF.

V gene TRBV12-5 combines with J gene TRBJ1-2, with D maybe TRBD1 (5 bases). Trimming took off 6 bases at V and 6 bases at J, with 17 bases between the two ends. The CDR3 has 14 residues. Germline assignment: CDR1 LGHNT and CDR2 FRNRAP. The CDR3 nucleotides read TGTGCTAGTGGCTCGGTAGGGGATAAGGATGGCTACACCTTC. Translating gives CASGSVGDKDGYTF.

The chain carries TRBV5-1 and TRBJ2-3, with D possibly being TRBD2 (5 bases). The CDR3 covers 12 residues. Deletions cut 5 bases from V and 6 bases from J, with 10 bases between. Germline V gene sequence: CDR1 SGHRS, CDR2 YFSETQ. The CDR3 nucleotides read TGCGCCAGCAGGCAACCGGGGGATACGCAGTATTTT. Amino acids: CASRQPGDTQYF.

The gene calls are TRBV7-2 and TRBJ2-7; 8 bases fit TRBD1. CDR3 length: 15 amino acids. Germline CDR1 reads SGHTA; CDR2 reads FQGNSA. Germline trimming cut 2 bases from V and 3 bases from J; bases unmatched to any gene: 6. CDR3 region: CASSLTVGQGYEQYF. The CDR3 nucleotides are TGTGCCAGCAGCTTAACGGTCGGACAGGGCTACGAGCAGTACTTC. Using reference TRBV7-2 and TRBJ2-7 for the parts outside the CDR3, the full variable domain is GAGVSQSPSNKVTEKGKDVELRCDPISGHTALYWYRQSLGQGLEFLIYFQGNSAPDKSGLPSDRFSAERTGGSVSTLTIQRTQQEDSAVYLCASSLTVGQGYEQYFGPGTRLTVT.

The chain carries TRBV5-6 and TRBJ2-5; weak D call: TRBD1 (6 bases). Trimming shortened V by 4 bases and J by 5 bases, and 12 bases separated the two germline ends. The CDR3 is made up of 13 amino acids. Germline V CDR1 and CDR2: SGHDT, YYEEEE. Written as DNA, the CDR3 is TGTGCCAGCAGCAGGGGGATGCGGGAGACCCAGTACTTC. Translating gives CASSRGMRETQYF.

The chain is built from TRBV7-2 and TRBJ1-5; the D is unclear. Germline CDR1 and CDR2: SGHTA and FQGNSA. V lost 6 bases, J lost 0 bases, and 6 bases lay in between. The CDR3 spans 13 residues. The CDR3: CASSLLSNQPQHF. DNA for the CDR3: TGTGCCAGCAGTCTTCTTAGCAATCAGCCCCAGCATTTT.

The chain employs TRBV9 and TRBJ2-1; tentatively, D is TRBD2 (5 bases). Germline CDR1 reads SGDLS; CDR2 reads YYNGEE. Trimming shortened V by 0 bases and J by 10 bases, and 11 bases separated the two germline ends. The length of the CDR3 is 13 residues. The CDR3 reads CASSVGGRTEQFF. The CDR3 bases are TGTGCCAGCAGCGTAGGCGGGCGAACCGAGCAGTTCTTC.

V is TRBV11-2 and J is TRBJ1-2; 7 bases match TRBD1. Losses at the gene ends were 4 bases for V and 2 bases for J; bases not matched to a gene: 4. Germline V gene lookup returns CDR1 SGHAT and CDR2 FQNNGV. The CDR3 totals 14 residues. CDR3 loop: CASSSPRGNYGYTF. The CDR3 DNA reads TGTGCCAGCAGCTCTCCCAGGGGGAACTATGGCTACACCTTC.

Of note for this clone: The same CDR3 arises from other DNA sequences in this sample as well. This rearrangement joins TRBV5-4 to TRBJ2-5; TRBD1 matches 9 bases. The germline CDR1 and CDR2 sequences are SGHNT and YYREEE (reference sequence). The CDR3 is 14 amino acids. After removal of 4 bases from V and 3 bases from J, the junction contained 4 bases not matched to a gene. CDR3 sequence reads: CASSLQGAEETQYF. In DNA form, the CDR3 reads TGTGCCAGCAGCCTACAGGGGGCCGAAGAGACCCAGTACTTC.

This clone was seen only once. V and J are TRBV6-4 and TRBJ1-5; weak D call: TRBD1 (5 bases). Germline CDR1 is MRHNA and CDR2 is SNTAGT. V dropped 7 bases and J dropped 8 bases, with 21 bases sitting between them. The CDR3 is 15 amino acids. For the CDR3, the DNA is TGTGCCAGCATTTCTTGGGGCGGTCCCTGGGAGCCCCAGCATTTT. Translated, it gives CASISWGGPWEPQHF.

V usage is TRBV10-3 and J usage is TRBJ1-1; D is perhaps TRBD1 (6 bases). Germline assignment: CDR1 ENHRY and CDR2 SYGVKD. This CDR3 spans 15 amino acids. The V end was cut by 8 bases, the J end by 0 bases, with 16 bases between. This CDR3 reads CAISLGGGMNTEAFF. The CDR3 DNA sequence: TGTGCCATCTCGTTAGGGGGTGGTATGAACACTGAAGCTTTCTTT.

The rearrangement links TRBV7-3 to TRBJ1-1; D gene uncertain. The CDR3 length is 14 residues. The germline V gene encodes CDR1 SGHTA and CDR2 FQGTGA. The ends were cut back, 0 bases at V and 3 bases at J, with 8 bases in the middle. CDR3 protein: CASSLTGYYTEAFF. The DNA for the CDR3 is TGTGCCAGCAGCTTAACCGGTTACTACACTGAAGCTTTCTTT.

The CDR3 is CASSVADRGNTIYF. In DNA, the CDR3 is TGTGCCAGCAGCGTAGCTGACAGGGGAAACACCATATATTTT. The chain recombines TRBV9 with TRBJ1-3; D is perhaps TRBD1 (6 bases). V lost 0 bases and J lost 4, with 8 bases in between. This CDR3 has 14 residues. The germline V gene has CDR1 SGDLS and CDR2 YYNGEE.

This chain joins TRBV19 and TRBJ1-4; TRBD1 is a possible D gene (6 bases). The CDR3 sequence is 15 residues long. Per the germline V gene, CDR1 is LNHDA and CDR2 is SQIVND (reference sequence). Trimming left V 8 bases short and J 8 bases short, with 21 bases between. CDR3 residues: CASYERTGIGEKLFF. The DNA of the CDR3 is TGTGCCAGTTACGAGCGAACAGGGATCGGCGAAAAACTGTTTTTT.

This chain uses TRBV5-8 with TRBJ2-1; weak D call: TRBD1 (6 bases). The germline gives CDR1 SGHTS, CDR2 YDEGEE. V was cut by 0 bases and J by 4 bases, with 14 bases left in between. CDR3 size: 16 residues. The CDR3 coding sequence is TGTGCCAGCAGCTTGGGACAGGCCTCTTCTTACAATGAGCAGTTCTTC. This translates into CASSLGQASSYNEQFF.

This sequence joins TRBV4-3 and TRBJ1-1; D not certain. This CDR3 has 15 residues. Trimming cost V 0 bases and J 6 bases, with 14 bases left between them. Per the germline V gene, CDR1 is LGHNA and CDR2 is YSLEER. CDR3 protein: CASSQERIGLAEAFF. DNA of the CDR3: TGCGCCAGCAGCCAAGAACGGATCGGGTTGGCTGAAGCTTTCTTT.

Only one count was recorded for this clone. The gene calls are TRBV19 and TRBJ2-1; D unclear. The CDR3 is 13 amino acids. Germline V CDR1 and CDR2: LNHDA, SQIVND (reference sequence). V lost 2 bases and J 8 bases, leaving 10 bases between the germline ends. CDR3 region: CASSIFGDHEQFF. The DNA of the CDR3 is TGTGCCAGTAGTATATTTGGTGACCATGAGCAGTTCTTC. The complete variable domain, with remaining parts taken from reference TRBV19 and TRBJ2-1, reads DGGITQSPKYLFRKEGQNVTLSCEQNLNHDAMYWYRQDPGQGLRLIYYSQIVNDFQKGDIAEGYSVSREKKESFPLTVTSAQKNPTAFYLCASSIFGDHEQFFGPGTRLTVL.

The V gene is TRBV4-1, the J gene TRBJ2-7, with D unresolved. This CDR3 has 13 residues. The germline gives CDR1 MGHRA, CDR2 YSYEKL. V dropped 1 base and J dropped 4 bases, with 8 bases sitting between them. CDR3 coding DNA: TGCGCCAGCAGCCAAGGCCCAGGTTACGAGCAGTACTTC. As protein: CASSQGPGYEQYF.

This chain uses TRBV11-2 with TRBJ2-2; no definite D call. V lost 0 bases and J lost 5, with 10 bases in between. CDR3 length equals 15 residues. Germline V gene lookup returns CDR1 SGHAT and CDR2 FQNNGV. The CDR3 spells CASSLDLGWTGELFF. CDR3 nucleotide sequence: TGTGCCAGCAGCTTAGATCTAGGGTGGACCGGGGAGCTGTTTTTT.

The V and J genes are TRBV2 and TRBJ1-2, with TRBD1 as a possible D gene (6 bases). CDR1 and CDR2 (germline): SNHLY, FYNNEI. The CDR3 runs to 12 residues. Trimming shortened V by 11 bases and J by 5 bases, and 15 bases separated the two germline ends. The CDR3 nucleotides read TGTGCCGGCTCCTACAGGGATTATGGCTACACCTTC. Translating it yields CAGSYRDYGYTF.

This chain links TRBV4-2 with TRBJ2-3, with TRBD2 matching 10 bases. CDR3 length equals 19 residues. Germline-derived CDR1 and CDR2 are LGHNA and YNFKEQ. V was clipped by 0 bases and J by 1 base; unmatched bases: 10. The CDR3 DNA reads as TGTGCCAGCAGCCAAGACGTATCGTTCCTAGCGGGGGGCACAGATACGCAGTATTTT. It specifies CASSQDVSFLAGGTDTQYF.

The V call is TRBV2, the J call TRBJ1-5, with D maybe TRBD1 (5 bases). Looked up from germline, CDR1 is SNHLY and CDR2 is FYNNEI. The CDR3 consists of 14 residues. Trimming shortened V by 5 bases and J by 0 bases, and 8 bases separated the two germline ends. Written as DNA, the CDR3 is TGTGCCAGCAGTTCAGGGATTAGCAATCAGCCCCAGCATTTT. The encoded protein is CASSSGISNQPQHF. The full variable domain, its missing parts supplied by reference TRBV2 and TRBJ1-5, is EPEVTQTPSHQVTQMGQEVILRCVPISNHLYFYWYRQILGQKVEFLVSFYNNEISEKSEIFDDQFSVERPDGSNFTLKIRSTKLEDSAMYFCASSSGISNQPQHFGDGTRLSIL.

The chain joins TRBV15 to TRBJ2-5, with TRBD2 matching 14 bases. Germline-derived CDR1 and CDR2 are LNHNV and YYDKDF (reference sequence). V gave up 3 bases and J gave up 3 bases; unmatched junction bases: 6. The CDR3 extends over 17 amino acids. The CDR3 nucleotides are TGTGCCACCAGCAGTGGACTAGCGGGGGGAAGGGAAGAGACCCAGTACTTC. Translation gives CATSSGLAGGREETQYF. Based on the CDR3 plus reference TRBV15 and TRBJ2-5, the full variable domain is DAMVIQNPRYQVTQFGKPVTLSCSQTLNHNVMYWYQQKSSQAPKLLFHYYDKDFNNEADTPDNFQSRRPNTSFCFLDIRSPGLGDTAMYLCATSSGLAGGREETQYFGPGTRLLVL.

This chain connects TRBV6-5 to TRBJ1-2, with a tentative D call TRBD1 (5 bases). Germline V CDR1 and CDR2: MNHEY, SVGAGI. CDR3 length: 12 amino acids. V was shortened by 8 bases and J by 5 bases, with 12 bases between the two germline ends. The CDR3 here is CASDSGRYGYTF. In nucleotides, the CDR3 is TGTGCCAGCGACTCGGGGCGGTATGGCTACACCTTC.